Reported below is one T cell receptor (beta chain). What it binds is unknown. Germline V lookup: CDR1 SQVTM, CDR2 ANQGSEA. Trimming took 4 bases from V and 2 from J; bases not matched to a gene: 8. The CDR3 sequence is 16 residues long. The CD4+ fraction was divided into a CD45RA+ naive subset and a CD45RA-negative memory subset. Data came from immunoSEQ multiplex PCR; TCRdb stores just in-frame clones and leaves some out. This table holds about 2.4 million clones, more than 85% found once. The record originates from a study of shared clonotypes between healthy human individuals. Study overall: Researchers drew samples from two women and a few men aged 18 to 49. Donors had three CD4 naive, three CD4 memory, two CD8 naive and one CD8 memory plate apiece.

The study, taken as a whole, reports: The study drew on few donors, limiting represented genetic and exposure-history diversity.

The TCR comes from a man younger than 35 in good health. Some clones in this sample may be carry-over from other donors' samples. This rearrangement joins TRBV29-1 to TRBJ2-7, with TRBD2 matching 13 bases. The specimen was naive CD4+ T cells from PBMCs. This sample's subset: CD45RA+ positively selected. In DNA form, the CDR3 reads TGCAGCGTTGTGAGACTAGCGGGAGGAACCACCTACGAGCAGTACTTC. Translated, it gives CSVVRLAGGTTYEQYF.